Listed here is a single TCR beta chain. Documented time point: after dendritic cell vaccination, including at tumor progression/relapse. The source of the sample is a study of glioma-infiltrating T cells after dendritic cell vaccination. With 5 bases clipped from V and 0 bases from J, the junction kept 10 bases outside the gene matches. Germline loops: CDR1 SGHAT, CDR2 FQNNGV. There are 17 residues in the CDR3. The PCR used 60 V beta and 13 J beta primers. Assay used: immunoSEQ multiplex PCR; TCRdb lists only in-frame clones, some missing. The profile shows approximately 110,000 clones, roughly 90% of them singletons.

Sequencing used blood, obtained after dendritic cell vaccination. V gene TRBV11-2 combines with J gene TRBJ2-1; 7 bases align to TRBD2. The origin of this receptor is a human donor with glioblastoma. CDR3 DNA: TGTGCCAGCAGCCCGAGTACTAGCGACAGCTCCTACAATGAGCAGTTCTTC. Amino acids: CASSPSTSDSSYNEQFF.